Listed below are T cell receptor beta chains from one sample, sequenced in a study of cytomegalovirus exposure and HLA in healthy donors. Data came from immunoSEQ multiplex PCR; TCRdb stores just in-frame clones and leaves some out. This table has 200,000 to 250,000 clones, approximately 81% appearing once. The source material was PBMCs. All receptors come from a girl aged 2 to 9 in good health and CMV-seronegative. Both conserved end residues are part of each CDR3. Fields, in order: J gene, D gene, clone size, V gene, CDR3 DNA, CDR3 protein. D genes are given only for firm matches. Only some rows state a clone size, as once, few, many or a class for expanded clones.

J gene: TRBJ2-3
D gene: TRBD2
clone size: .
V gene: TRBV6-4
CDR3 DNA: TGTGCCAGCAGCCTAGCGGGGGGGGAAGATACGCAGTATTTT
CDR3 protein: CASSLAGGEDTQYF

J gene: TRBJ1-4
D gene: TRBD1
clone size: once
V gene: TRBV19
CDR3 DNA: TGTGCCAGTAGTATCCCCGGGACAGCCTTTGAAAAACTGTTTTTT
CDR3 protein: CASSIPGTAFEKLFF

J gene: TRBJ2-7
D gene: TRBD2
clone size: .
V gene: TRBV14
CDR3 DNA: TGTGCCAGCAGCCCCGGACTAGCGGCCCGGCACGAGCAGTACTTC
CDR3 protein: CASSPGLAARHEQYF

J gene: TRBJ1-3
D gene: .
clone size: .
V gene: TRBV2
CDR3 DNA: TGTGCCAGCAGGTTAAGGGGCTCTGGAAACACCATATATTTT
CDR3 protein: CASRLRGSGNTIYF

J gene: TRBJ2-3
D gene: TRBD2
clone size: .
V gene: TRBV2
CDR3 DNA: TGTGCCAGCAGTGAAACTAGCGGGGGCACAGATACGCAGTATTTT
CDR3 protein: CASSETSGGTDTQYF

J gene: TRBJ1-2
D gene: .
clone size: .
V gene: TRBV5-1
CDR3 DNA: TGCGCCAGCAGCTTGGTTCAGTCCAACTATGGCTACACCTTC
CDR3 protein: CASSLVQSNYGYTF

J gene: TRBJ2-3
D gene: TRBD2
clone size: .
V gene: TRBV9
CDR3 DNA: TGTGCCAGCAGCGTAGGAAGTAGCGGGAGTCCCCGTCACACAGATACGCAGTATTTT
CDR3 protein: CASSVGSSGSPRHTDTQYF

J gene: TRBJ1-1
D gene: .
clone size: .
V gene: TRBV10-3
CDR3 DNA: TGTGCCATCGCAGGGGCGACCACTGAAGCTTTCTTT
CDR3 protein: CAIAGATTEAFF

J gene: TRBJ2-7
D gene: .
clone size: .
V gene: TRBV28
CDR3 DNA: TGTGCCAGCAGCCCCGGAACAGCCTTAAACTACGAGCAGTACTTC
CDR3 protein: CASSPGTALNYEQYF

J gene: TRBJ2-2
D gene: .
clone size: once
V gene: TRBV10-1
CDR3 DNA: TGCGCCAGCAGTGCCCTCGGGGAGCTGTTTTTT
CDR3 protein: CASSALGELFF

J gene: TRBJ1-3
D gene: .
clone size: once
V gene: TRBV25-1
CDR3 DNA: TGTGCCAGCACTAGGGGAGGAACTGGAAACACCATATATTTT
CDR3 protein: CASTRGGTGNTIYF

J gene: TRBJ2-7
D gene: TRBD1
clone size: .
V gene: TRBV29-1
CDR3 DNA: TGCAGCGTCGTACAGACAGGGGGGTACGAGCAGTACTTC
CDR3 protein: CSVVQTGGYEQYF

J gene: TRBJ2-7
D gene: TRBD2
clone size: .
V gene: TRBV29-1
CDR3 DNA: TGCAGCGTTCTAGCGGGAGGTGGCTACGAGCAGTACTTC
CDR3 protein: CSVLAGGGYEQYF

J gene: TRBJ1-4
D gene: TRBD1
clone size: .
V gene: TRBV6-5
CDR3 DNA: TGTGCCAGCAGTTACCAGAACAGGGGGAATGAAAAACTGTTTTTT
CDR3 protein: CASSYQNRGNEKLFF

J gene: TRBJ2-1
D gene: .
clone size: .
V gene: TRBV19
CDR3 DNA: TGTGCCAGTAGTAAGCTAAACAATGAGCAGTTCTTC
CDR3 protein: CASSKLNNEQFF

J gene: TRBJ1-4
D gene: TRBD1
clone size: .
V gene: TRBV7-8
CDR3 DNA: TGTGCCAGCAGCTTATTCGACAGGGCTTCGCCTAATGAAAAACTGTTTTTT
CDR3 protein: CASSLFDRASPNEKLFF

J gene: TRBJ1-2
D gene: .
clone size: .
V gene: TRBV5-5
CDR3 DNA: TGTGCCAGCAGCTTTTGGCCAGGGGATCCGTATGGCTACACCTTC
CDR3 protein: CASSFWPGDPYGYTF

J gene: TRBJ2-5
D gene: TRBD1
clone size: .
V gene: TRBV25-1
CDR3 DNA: TGTGCCAGCAGTGATCCGGGACAGGGGTTCGAGACCCAGTACTTC
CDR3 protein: CASSDPGQGFETQYF

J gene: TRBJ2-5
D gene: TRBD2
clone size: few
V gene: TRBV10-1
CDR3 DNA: TGCGCCAGCAGTGAAGGGAGCGGGAGAGAAGAGACCCAGTACTTC
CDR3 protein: CASSEGSGREETQYF

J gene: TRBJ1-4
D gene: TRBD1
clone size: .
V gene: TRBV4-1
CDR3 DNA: TGCGCCAGCAGCCAGGGACAGGGACCCACTAATGAAAAACTGTTTTTT
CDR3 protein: CASSQGQGPTNEKLFF

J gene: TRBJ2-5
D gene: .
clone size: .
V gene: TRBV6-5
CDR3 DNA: TGTGCCAGCAGTTACTCCGCGGCGGGGTCGGAGACCCAGTACTTC
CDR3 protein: CASSYSAAGSETQYF

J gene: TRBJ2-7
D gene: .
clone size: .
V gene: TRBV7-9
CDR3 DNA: TGTTCCAGCAGCTCCTCAGGGGACGAGCAGTACTTC
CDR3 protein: CSSSSSGDEQYF

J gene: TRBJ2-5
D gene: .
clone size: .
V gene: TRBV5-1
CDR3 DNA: TGCGCCAGCAGCTTGTGGGGGAGGGAGACCCAGTACTTC
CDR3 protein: CASSLWGRETQYF

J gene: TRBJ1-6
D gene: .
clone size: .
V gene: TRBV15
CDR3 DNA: TGTGCCACCAGCCCTATGGCAGGGACACCCCTCCACTTT
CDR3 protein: CATSPMAGTPLHF

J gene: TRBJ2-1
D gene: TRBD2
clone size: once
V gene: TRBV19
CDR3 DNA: TGTGCCAGTAGTCCCCTAGCGGGAGAGGGCGCGCAGTTCTTC
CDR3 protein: CASSPLAGEGAQFF

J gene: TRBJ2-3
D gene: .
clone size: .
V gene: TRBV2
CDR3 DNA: TGTGCCAGCAGATCCGGGGTTGCAGATACGCAGTATTTT
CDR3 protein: CASRSGVADTQYF

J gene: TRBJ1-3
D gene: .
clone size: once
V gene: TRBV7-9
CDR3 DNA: TGTGCCAGCAGCCTACCATCCGGACAGCCCTCTGGAAACACCATATATTTT
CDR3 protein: CASSLPSGQPSGNTIYF

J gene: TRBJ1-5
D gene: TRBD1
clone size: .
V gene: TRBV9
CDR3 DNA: TGTGCCAGCAGACCGACAGGGTGTCAGCCCCAGCATTTT
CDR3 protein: CASRPTGCQPQHF

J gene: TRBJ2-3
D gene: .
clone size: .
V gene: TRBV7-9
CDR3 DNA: TGTGCCAGCAGCTTAGCGCTGGGCAGGGGGGCGGATACGCAGTATTTT
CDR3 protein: CASSLALGRGADTQYF

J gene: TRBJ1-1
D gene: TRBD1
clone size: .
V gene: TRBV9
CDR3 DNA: TGTGCCAGCAGCGAGAGACAGGGGTCGAACACTGAAGCTTTCTTT
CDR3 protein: CASSERQGSNTEAFF

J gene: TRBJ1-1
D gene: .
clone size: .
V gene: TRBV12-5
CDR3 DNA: TGTGCTAGTGGTTGGGCAGGCTCCCTGTCAGGTCACACTGAAGCTTTCTTT
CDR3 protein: CASGWAGSLSGHTEAFF

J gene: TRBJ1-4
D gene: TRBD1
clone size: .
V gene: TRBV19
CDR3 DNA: TGTGCCACTAAGAGACAGGGGGGTGAAAAACTGTTTTTT
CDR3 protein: CATKRQGGEKLFF

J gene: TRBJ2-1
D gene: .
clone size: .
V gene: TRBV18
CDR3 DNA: TGTGCCAGCTCACCAGAGGGCTTTCCCCACTTCTACAATGAGCAGTTCTTC
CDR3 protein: CASSPEGFPHFYNEQFF

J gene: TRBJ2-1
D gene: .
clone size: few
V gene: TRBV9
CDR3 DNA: TGTGCCAGCAGCGTAGATTCGGGTGGTGAGCAGTTCTTC
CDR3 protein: CASSVDSGGEQFF

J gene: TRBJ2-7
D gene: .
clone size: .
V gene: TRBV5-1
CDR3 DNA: TGCGCCAGCAGCTTGTTAACTCGACAGTTGTACTACGAGCAGTACTTC
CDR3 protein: CASSLLTRQLYYEQYF

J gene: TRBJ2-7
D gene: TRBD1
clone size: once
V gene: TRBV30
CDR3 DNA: TGTGCCTGGGAAGAGTTAGGACAGGGCGTCGACGAGCAGTACTTC
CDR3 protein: CAWEELGQGVDEQYF

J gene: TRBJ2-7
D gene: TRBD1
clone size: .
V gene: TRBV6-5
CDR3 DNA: TGTGCCAGCAGTCCGGACAGGGGAGCCTACGAGCAGTACTTC
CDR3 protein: CASSPDRGAYEQYF

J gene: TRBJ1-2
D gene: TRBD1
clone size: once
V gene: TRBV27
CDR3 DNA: TGTGCCAGCAGTTTTCGACAGGGGATCGGCTACACCTTC
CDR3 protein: CASSFRQGIGYTF

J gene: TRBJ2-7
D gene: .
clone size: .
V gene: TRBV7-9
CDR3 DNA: TGTTCCAGCAGCTTAGCGCCGGGTGGCTCCTACGAGCAGTACTTC
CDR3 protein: CSSSLAPGGSYEQYF

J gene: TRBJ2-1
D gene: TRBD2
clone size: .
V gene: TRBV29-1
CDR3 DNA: TGCAGCGTTGAAGCAACCGGGACTAGGCGATACAATGAGCAGTTCTTC
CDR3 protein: CSVEATGTRRYNEQFF

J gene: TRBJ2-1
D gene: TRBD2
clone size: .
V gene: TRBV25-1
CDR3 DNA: TGTGCCAGCAGCTTCAGCGGGGGGGCCTACAATGAGCAGTTCTTC
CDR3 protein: CASSFSGGAYNEQFF

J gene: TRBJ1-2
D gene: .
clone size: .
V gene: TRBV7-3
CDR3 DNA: TGTGCCAGCAGCTTAAACGAAGGGGTCCCCTATGGCTACACCTTC
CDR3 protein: CASSLNEGVPYGYTF

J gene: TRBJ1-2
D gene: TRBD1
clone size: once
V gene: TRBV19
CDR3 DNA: TGTGCCAGCAGGGGGTCCCTAAACTATGGCTACACCTTC
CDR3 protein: CASRGSLNYGYTF

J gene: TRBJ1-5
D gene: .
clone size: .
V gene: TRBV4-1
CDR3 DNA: TGCGCCAGCAGCCAAGATTACACGGACAGTTTATATCAGCCCCAGCATTTT
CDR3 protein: CASSQDYTDSLYQPQHF

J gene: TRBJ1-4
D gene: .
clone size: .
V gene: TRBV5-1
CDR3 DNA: TGCGCCAGCAGCTTGGTCCCTCCTAATGAAAAACTGTTTTTT
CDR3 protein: CASSLVPPNEKLFF

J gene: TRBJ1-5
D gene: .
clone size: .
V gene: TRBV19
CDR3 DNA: TGTGCCAGTAGGGCAGGGAATGGGAATCAGCCCCAGCATTTT
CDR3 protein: CASRAGNGNQPQHF